This T cell receptor (beta chain) was obtained from a study of regulatory T cells in long-lasting Graves disease listed by TCRdb under 2021. The study in broad terms: Patients with newly diagnosed Graves' disease had been on antithyroid drugs for under 3 months. This study used TCR sequencing and RNA sequencing of peripheral blood to compare persistent Graves' disease patients against newly diagnosed Graves' disease patients. A total of around 35 samples underwent TCR sequencing, from roughly 13 patients with persistent Graves' disease and around 20 patients with newly diagnosed Graves' disease. The study was conducted in China and was registered as a clinical trial. Overall results and qualifications from the work: Compared with newly diagnosed patients, patients with persistent Graves' disease had lower TCR Shannon entropy and fewer highly expanded clones, which suggests clonal expansion. Only peripheral blood was studied, because thyroid tissue, the primary lesion, was inaccessible. The small sample size was acknowledged by the authors as a limitation that may reduce accuracy. Only the TCR beta chain was sequenced and analyzed. More public clonotypes were shared among persistent patients (roughly 2,900) than among newly diagnosed patients (roughly 1,000).

The time point label here, explained by the study, means: newly diagnosed GD, antithyroid drugs for less than 3 months. RNA was extracted from PBMCs in TRIzol for both TCR sequencing and RNA sequencing. Graves' disease was diagnosed according to American Thyroid Association guidelines. Recruitment of patients was carried out at an endocrinology department in Xi'an, China. From each patient, about 9 milliliters of peripheral blood was collected into an EDTA anticoagulant tube. Ficoll Paque Plus density gradient separation was used to isolate PBMCs, and no additional T cell sorting was done. RNA quality was checked with an Agilent 2100 Bioanalyzer and agarose gel, and concentration with a NanoDrop 2000. Of note for this clonotype: Its antigen is still unknown. This may come from a read error, since a much larger clone is one base off.

Libraries came from multiplex PCR. The listed sequencing device is Illumina HiSeq 4000. CDR3 regions were amplified by Arm-PCR with iRepertoire HTBI primers to construct TCR beta libraries. PCR products were gel purified before sequencing. Regarding the original processing steps: Gene usage analysis of CDR3 amino acid clonotypes used the approximately 62 TRBV and 14 TRBJ segments found across samples. COPE and FqMerger were used to merge the filtered high-quality paired reads into contigs. BLAST was used to align contigs to the IMGT TRBV, TRBD and TRBJ reference genes, and CDR3 was defined following IMGT. Any clonotype with a frequency above 0.1% was classified as a highly expanded clone. Shannon entropy served as the measure of repertoire diversity, while the Gini coefficient captured V-J evenness. Public clonotypes were defined as clonotypes shared by more than one individual. TCRdb reprocessing: public reads trimmed at Q25 with fastp, clones called with MiXCR, in-frame beta chains kept. Rows matching on CDR3 protein sequence are summarized as one entry with the most common DNA and genes. TCRdb's processing, not the authors', yielded these V and J calls. The sample includes 400,000 to 550,000 distinct CDR3 sequences, with over 15% observed a single time. The ten largest clones represent approximately 12% of the sample.

The data were also submitted as part of a second study, on T cells in Graves' hyperthyroidism and ophthalmopathy. The second investigation adds: Stable Graves' hyperthyroidism was defined as no progression to ophthalmopathy during 18 months of follow-up. Hyperthyroidism patients were newly diagnosed, had a disease duration of under 2 months, and were aged 18 to 65 years. The study excluded patients with uncontrolled infections, other autoimmune diseases, pregnancy or lactation. Diagnoses relied on clinical symptoms, serum thyroxine and TRAb, thyroid ultrasound and orbital computed tomography. A first-round RT-PCR of the TCR CDR3 used the HTBI primer set with the Qiagen OneStep RT-PCR kit. Most expanded thyroid clonotypes (frequency above 0.001) were also detected in blood, a finding suggesting that blood repertoires may reflect thyroid immune responses. A 13 V-J signature model separated ophthalmopathy from stable hyperthyroidism, with roughly 88% sensitivity and 81.08% specificity in cross-validation and 80%/75% in testing. In validation, the model predicted progression to ophthalmopathy a median of approximately 6.3 months before onset, with roughly 71% sensitivity and around 76% specificity. A discovery cohort of about a hundred patients, 43 with Graves' ophthalmopathy and 57 with stable Graves' hyperthyroidism, was used to find distinguishing TCR V-J signatures. Prospective prediction of ophthalmopathy was tested in an independent validation cohort of approximately 19 hyperthyroidism patients and some 17 patients who later progressed to ophthalmopathy. The roughly 90 discovery patients were divided at random into training and test sets in a 7:3 ratio. Thyroid tissue and blood T-cell repertoires from six Graves' hyperthyroidism patients were also compared in the study. Following sampling, methimazole starting at 30 mg daily was given to hyperthyroidism patients, and high-dose intravenous methylprednisolone was given to ophthalmopathy patients. Libraries were constructed in a second round of multiplex PCR, after which size selection and purification were performed. Libraries were sequenced paired-end with 100 bp reads on an Illumina HiSeq2000. SOAPnuke was used to process the raw data, throwing out any read that contained adapters or uncalled bases, had a mean Phred below 15, or lacked an exact constant-primer or identifier match. COPE v1.2.5 was used to merge the high-quality paired reads, and each unique nucleotide sequence was defined as a clonotype. Clonotypes were aligned to IMGT TRBV, TRBD and TRBJ reference segments using MiTCR v1.1. Only V-J combinations with frequency above 0.0001, covering about 99% of repertoires, were analysed. A TCS score was defined as the ratio between F50 (clonal expansion) and ExV (chaos), using BLOSUM62-based TCRdist between CDR3 peptides within each V-J. Welch's t-statistics and random forest reduced 500 to 650 V-J features to about 12, which were used in a naive Bayes classifier (R e1071). Sample size was not statistically predetermined, and investigators were not blinded to group allocation. TCR Vbeta CDR3 sequencing of roughly 140 peripheral blood samples (43 ophthalmopathy, 75 to 80 hyperthyroidism and approximately 17 progressor patients) is reported in the paper.

Sequencing used peripheral blood mononuclear cells (PBMCs), obtained at new diagnosis, from a patient treated with antithyroid drugs. The TCR originated in a woman in her thirties with Graves disease. Donor details come from another sample of the same person, matched by shared clones.

This receptor has the CDR3 CANSLVSLTNTEAFF. The DNA sequence is TGCGCCAACAGCTTGGTTTCCTTGACGAACACTGAAGCTTTCTTT. The chain is assembled from TRBV5-1 and TRBJ1-1; there is no confident call for the D gene. The CDR3 goes from the cysteine to the phenylalanine over 15 residues. The kept DNA is CDR3 alone, 45 bases in frame from the first base. The CDR1 and CDR2 encoded by the germline V gene are SGHRS and YFSETQ.